The entry below gives a single T cell receptor (beta chain) sequence along with its context. The antigen is unknown. Between the trimmed V and J ends, which lost 3 bases and 7 bases, there was a span of 22 bases. The germline V gene has CDR1 SSHAT and CDR2 FNYEAQ (reference sequence). The CDR3 runs 17 residues. This specimen belongs to a study of T-cell reconstitution after alpha-beta-depleted transplantation in children. The TCRbeta library incorporated unique molecular identifiers. MiXCR was run by TCRdb on the PCR reads, yielding one entry per CDR3 protein. The sample carries 800,000 to 1,000,000 distinct CDR3 sequences, less than 30% recorded once. Study-wide findings and caveats: Surviving recipient T cells and thymic progenitors underlay high day-60 TCRbeta diversity in some patients. Several hundred graft clones that had expanded were reportedly the source of alpha-beta T cells about two months after transplant. One year after transplant, T-cell counts and diversity came mostly from newly produced T cells.

Sequencing was performed on PBMCs, mostly from graft donor cells, taken 360 days after TCRalphabeta/CD19-depleted stem cell transplant. The receptor was isolated from a boy under three years old who had a stem cell transplant for SCID, so the T cells may come from the graft donor. The V call is TRBV7-7, the J call TRBJ2-1, with D possibly TRBD2 on 7 matching bases. The CDR3 sequence: CASSLAPGALGGNEQFF. The CDR3 coding sequence is TGTGCCAGCAGCTTGGCGCCGGGGGCTCTCGGGGGGAATGAGCAGTTCTTC.